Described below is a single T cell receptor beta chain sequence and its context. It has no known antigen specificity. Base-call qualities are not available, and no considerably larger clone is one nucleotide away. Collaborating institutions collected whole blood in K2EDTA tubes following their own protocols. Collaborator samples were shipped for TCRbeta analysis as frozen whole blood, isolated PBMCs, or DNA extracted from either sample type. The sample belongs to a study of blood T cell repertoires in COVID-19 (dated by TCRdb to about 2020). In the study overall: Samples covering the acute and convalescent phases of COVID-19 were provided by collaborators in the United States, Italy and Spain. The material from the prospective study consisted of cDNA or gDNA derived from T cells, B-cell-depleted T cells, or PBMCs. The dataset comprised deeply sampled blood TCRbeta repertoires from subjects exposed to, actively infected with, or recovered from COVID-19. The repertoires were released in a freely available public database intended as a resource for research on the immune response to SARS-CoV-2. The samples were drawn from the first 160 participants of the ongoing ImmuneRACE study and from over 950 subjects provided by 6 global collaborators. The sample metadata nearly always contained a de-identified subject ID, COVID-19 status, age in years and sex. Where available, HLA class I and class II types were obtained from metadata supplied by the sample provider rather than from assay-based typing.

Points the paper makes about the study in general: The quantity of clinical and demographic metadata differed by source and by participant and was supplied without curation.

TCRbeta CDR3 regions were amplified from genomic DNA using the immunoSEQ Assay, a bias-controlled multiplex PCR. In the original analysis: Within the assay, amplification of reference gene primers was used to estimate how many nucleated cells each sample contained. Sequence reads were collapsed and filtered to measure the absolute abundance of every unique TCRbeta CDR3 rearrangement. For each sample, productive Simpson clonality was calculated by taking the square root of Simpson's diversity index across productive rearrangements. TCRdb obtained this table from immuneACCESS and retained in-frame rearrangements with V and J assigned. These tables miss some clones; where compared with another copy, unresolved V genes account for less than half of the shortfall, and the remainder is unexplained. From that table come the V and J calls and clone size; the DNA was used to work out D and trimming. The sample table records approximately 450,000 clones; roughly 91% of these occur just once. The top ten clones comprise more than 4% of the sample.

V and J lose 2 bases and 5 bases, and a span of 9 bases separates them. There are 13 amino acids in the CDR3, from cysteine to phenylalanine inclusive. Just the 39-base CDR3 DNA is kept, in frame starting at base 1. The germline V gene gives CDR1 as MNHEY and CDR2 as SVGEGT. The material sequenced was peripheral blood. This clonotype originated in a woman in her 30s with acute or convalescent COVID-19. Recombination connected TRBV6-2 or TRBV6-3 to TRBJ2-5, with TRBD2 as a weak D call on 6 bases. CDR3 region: CASSYAGWETQYF. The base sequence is TGTGCCAGCAGTTACGCGGGGTGGGAGACCCAGTACTTC.